The TCR beta chain described here comes from a study of blood T cells in healthy people across ages. Study-wide results and limits: In the absence of known donor CMV status, changes in expanded clonotypes were possibly confounded.

A J-beta primer mix and a sample-barcoded 5' primer were used in a second PCR of roughly 6 to 12 cycles. Each single sample gave us at least 3 million CDR3-containing paired-end reads. TCRdb independently ran MiXCR on the 5' RACE reads; one entry per CDR3 protein. This table has around 1,000,000 distinct CDR3 sequences, around two fifths appearing once. The CDR3 extends over 15 amino acids. Trimming cost V 3 bases and J 4 bases, with 10 bases left between them. With regard to this clonotype: Antigen: not known.

This chain links TRBV12-3 or TRBV12-4 with TRBJ1-6; D unclear. Sequencing was carried out using blood. The sequence derives from a man in his late teens or twenties in good health. This chain's CDR3 is CASSFQPAYNSPLHF. In nucleotides, the CDR3 is TGTGCCAGCAGTTTTCAACCGGCATATAATTCACCCCTCCACTTT.